The TCR beta chain described here comes from a study of technical replicates of blood from a handful of donors. Sequencing was performed with immunoSEQ multiplex PCR; in TCRdb, only in-frame clones are kept and a portion is missing. The sample records 45,000 to 55,000 clones, around 95% being singletons. V shed 1 base and J 5 bases; nucleotides not matched to a gene: 7. The germline CDR1 and CDR2 sequences are LNHNV and YYDKDF (reference sequence). This CDR3 spans 15 amino acids. V gene TRBV15 combines with J gene TRBJ2-5; TRBD2 matches 7 bases. The source of this sequence is a human donor in good health. Sequencing input: T cells isolated from PBMCs. The CDR3 loop reads CATSRVTGGRETQYF. As DNA, the CDR3 is TGTGCCACCAGCAGAGTGACGGGGGGACGGGAGACCCAGTACTTC. Full variable domain (missing parts from reference TRBV15 and TRBJ2-5): DAMVIQNPRYQVTQFGKPVTLSCSQTLNHNVMYWYQQKSSQAPKLLFHYYDKDFNNEADTPDNFQSRRPNTSFCFLDIRSPGLGDTAMYLCATSRVTGGRETQYFGPGTRLLVL.